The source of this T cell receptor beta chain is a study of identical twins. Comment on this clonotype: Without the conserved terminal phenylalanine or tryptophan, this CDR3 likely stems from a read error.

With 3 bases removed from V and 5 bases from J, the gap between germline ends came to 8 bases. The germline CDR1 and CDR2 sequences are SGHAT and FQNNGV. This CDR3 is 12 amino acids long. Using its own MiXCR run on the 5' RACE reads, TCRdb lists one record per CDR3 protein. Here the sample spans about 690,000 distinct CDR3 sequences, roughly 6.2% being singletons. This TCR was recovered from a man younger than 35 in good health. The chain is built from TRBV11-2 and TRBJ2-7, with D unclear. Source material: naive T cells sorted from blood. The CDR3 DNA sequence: TGTGCCAGCAGCTTGTCATTTGACGAGCAGTACATC. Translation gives CASSLSFDEQYI.